This TCR beta chain was observed in a study of cytomegalovirus exposure and HLA in healthy donors. PCR used 60 Vbeta primers and 13 Jbeta primers. Some clones are missing from TCRdb's copy, which holds only in-frame ones; the method was immunoSEQ multiplex PCR. There are over 150,000 clones in the sample; around four fifths occur only once, and roughly 1.3% lies in the top ten. This CDR3 has 13 residues. Germline CDR1 reads MDHEN; CDR2 reads SYDVKM. V was pared by 3 bases and J by 9 bases, with 5 bases of the junction left unmatched. The TCR comes from a woman between 45 and 65 years old in good health and CMV-seronegative. The material sequenced was PBMCs. The J gene is TRBJ1-1, the V gene TRBV28, with 9 nucleotides matching TRBD1. The CDR3 region has the DNA TGTGCCAGCAGTTTGCCGGGACAGGGTAAAGCTTTCTTT. This codes for CASSLPGQGKAFF.